The 5 T cell receptor beta chains below come from one sample, sequenced in a study of blood T cell repertoires in COVID-19. Sequencing used immunoSEQ multiplex PCR; TCRdb keeps in-frame clones, though not all of them. Among about 200,000 clones listed, over 85% were seen once. Material for sequencing was PBMCs or T cells enriched from blood (not recorded which). The source is a young woman with acute COVID-19.

As DNA, the CDR3 is TGTGCCAGCAGTCACAGGGCTGAAGCTTTCTTT. This translates into CASSHRAEAFF. This chain uses TRBV6-5 with TRBJ1-1; possible D gene TRBD1, 6 bases. CDR3 length: 11 residues. Germline V gene data show CDR1 as MNHEY and CDR2 as SVGAGI. Trimming shortened V by 5 bases and J by 6 bases, and 7 bases separated the two germline ends.

The chain is built from TRBV6-4 and TRBJ2-3; D possibly corresponds to TRBD2 (6 bases). This CDR3 has 16 amino acids. V lost 6 bases to trimming and J lost 1 base, with 17 bases between them. The germline V gene has CDR1 MRHNA and CDR2 SNTAGT. The CDR3 sequence: CASSDGGGGGTDTQYF. CDR3 nucleotide sequence: TGTGCCAGCAGCGACGGCGGAGGAGGGGGCACAGATACGCAGTATTTT.

The J gene is TRBJ1-1, the V gene TRBV28, with D perhaps matching TRBD1 (6 bases). This CDR3 has 15 amino acids. Germline V lookup: CDR1 MDHEN, CDR2 SYDVKM. The V gene lost 5 bases and the J gene lost 0 bases, with 13 bases spanning the gap. DNA for the CDR3: TGTGCCAGCAGTGTGAGGACAGCTATGAACACTGAAGCTTTCTTT. Translating gives CASSVRTAMNTEAFF.

The table lists this clone with a count of one. The CDR3 sequence is CASRPAGRANTIYF. CDR3 nucleotides: TGTGCCAGCAGACCAGCAGGCAGGGCTAACACCATATATTTT. This chain uses TRBV7-8 with TRBJ1-3, with TRBD1 as a possible D gene (5 bases). Trimming removed 6 bases from V and 7 bases from J, with 16 bases in between. Per the germline V gene, CDR1 is SGHVS and CDR2 is FQNEAQ. The CDR3 spans 14 residues.

This clone was detected once. The CDR3 DNA reads as TGTGCCAGCAGCGCCAGACAGGGGCCGGGCACAGATACGCAGTATTTT. This encodes CASSARQGPGTDTQYF. J is TRBJ2-3 and V is TRBV9; 8 nucleotides align to TRBD1. This CDR3 is 16 amino acids long. With V trimmed by 3 bases and J by 1 base, 7 bases remained unmatched. Per germline, CDR1 SGDLS and CDR2 YYNGEE.